This T cell receptor (beta chain) appears in the sequencing data of a study of cytomegalovirus exposure and HLA in healthy donors. Findings and limits, study-wide: There were 150 to 200 TCR beta chains listed as cytomegalovirus-associated.

J gave up 9 bases and V 4 bases, and 9 bases lay outside the gene matches. This CDR3 is 16 amino acids long. The germline gives CDR1 SGHRS, CDR2 YFSETQ. For this clone: Antigen: not known.

Vbeta (60) and Jbeta (13) primers were used in the PCR. TCRdb keeps only in-frame clones here, not all; method: immunoSEQ multiplex PCR. Among some 120,000 clones, about 66% were seen once, and the ten largest hold less than 2%. The rearrangement joins TRBV5-1 to TRBJ2-1; 14 bases match TRBD2. Sequencing was done on a sample of PBMCs. The clonotype originates from a man in his thirties or forties in good health and CMV-seropositive. CDR3 in amino acids: CASSPGGTSGSSEQFF. DNA of the CDR3: TGCGCCAGCAGCCCCGGCGGGACTAGCGGGAGTAGTGAGCAGTTCTTC.